The sample holds a few counts of the clone carrying this TCR beta chain. This specimen comes from a study of blood T cell repertoires in COVID-19. The CDR3 extends over 13 amino acids. Germline V lookup: CDR1 WNHNN, CDR2 SYGVQD (reference sequence). V trimming: 6 bases; J trimming: 8 bases; junction bases outside the gene matches: 3. The method was immunoSEQ multiplex PCR; TCRdb's version includes in-frame clones alone and lacks a portion of them. Of roughly 120,000 clones detected, 85% appear once; the ten largest clones hold approximately 13%. This TCR came from a human donor in a cohort sampled during active COVID-19. The rearrangement joins TRBV10-1 to TRBJ2-1, with 11 bases fitting TRBD2. Sequenced material: peripheral blood. The CDR3 loop is CASRPGLADEQFF. The DNA of the CDR3 is TGCGCCAGCAGGCCGGGACTAGCGGATGAGCAGTTCTTC.